This record looks at one T cell receptor (beta chain) sequence and its context. Its antigen remains undetermined. No base quality values were provided; no much bigger clone lies one nucleotide off. The time point label for this specimen denotes: pretreatment peripheral blood. The cohort comprised 25 to 35 patients with locally advanced or metastatic urothelial carcinoma treated at Memorial Sloan Kettering on a trial protocol. Peripheral blood mononuclear cells were collected pretreatment and during treatment, with between 1 and 8 total time points obtained per patient. The Qiagen DNeasy Blood extraction kit was used to purify genomic DNA from total PBMCs and tumor samples. Collected pretreatment and during treatment, PBMCs were isolated and stored as previously described. The data were taken from a study of PD-L1 blockade in urothelial cancer (dated by TCRdb to about 2017). As for the study more broadly: All patients started therapy around 2014 and received atezolizumab 1,200 mg intravenously every 3 weeks. About nine tenths of the roughly 29 patients were identified as males with urothelial cancer of bladder origin, and a prior smoking history was reported by 18 of 29 patients. An ECOG performance status of 0 or 1 was recorded for the patients, and 0 to 3 prior chemotherapy regimens had been received by the patients. Blood samples were analyzed 3 weeks after the start of treatment (second dose) and 6 weeks after the start of treatment. A median of around 150,000 T cells and just over 80,000 unique TCRs was obtained from blood samples, and a median clonality of around 0.08 was observed. The study was an exploratory multi-omic analysis of somatic, immune and clinical correlates of response to PD-L1 blockade with atezolizumab in urothelial cancer. Pretreatment tumor samples, along with matched peripheral blood serially collected before and after atezolizumab treatment, were subjected to TCR sequencing. Durable clinical benefit was defined as progression-free survival longer than 6 months, and TCR features were also tested against progression-free and overall survival. In the same patients, whole exome sequencing and RNA sequencing of pretreatment tumors were performed in addition to TCR sequencing. Roughly nine patients achieved durable clinical benefit and 15 to 20 did not. Twenty-nine patients had pretreatment blood TCR-seq, 24 had at least one posttreatment blood collection, and 24 had tumor TCR-seq.

At the junction V is shortened by 7 bases and J by 2 bases; bases outside the gene matches: 2. Taken from cysteine to phenylalanine, the CDR3 has 12 residues. Of the read, only the CDR3 DNA is kept; its 36 bases are in frame from base 1. Per the germline V gene, MDHEN is the CDR1 and SYDVKM is the CDR2. Broad study findings and their caveats: Improved progression-free and overall survival was associated with having pretreatment peripheral blood TCR clonality below the median. Because of the small sample size (n ≈ 27) and the many exploratory analyses performed, the results are intended to be regarded as hypothesis-generating. At 3 weeks after the start of treatment, tumor-associated TCR clones in peripheral blood had expanded more in patients with durable benefit (n ≈ 24, p = 0.022).

Synthetic TCR analog templates were spiked into each PCR to estimate absolute template abundance from read counts. Using the immunoSEQ assay, TCRbeta CDR3 regions were amplified from genomic DNA with bias-controlled V and J gene primers. Sequencing of rearranged TCRbeta segments was performed at approximately 20X coverage. The authors processed their data as follows. Sequencing errors were corrected by clustering and CDR3s were annotated against IMGT to assign V, D and J genes. Out-of-frame and stop-codon sequences were excluded, and only productive TCRbeta rearrangements were used in downstream analyses. Clonality was calculated as one minus the Shannon entropy normalized by the log of the number of unique productive sequences. Fisher's exact test with Benjamini-Hochberg correction, using a cutoff of adjusted p below 0.01, was how clones that differed between time points or between blood and tumor were identified. Drawn from immuneACCESS, this table holds only the in-frame rearrangements with V and J called that TCRdb kept. Clones are partly lost; checked studies trace under half to an unresolved V gene and leave the rest unexplained. V, J and clone size derive from that table, while D and trimming were established from the DNA sequence. The sample contains some 66,000 clones, 86% of them found a single time. The ten largest clones capture more than 13% of the sample.

The chain was built from TRBV28 and TRBJ2-7; 7 central bases correspond to TRBD2. Sample: PBMCs, taken around atezolizumab (anti-PD-L1) treatment. The sequence was obtained from a man in his 60s with urothelial cancer. The bases read TGTGCCAGCAATGCGGGGGCCTACGAGCAGTACTTC. Its translation reads: CASNAGAYEQYF.